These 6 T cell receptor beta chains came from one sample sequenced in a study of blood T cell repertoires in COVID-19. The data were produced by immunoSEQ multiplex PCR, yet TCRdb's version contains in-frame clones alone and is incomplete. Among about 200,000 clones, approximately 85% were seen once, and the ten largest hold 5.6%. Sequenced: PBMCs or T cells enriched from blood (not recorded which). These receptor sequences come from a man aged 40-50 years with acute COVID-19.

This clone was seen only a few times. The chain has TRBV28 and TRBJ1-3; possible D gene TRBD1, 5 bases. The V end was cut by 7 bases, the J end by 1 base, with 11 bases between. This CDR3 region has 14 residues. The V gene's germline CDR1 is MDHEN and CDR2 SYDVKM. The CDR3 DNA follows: TGTGCCAGCAAGGGTGACAGATCTGGAAACACCATATATTTT. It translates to CASKGDRSGNTIYF.

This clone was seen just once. The CDR3 is CASSLDRTAYGYTF. CDR3 in DNA: TGTGCCAGCAGCTTAGATCGTACAGCTTATGGCTACACCTTC. The chain employs TRBV11-2 and TRBJ1-2, with D uncertain. In germline, CDR1 is SGHAT, CDR2 FQNNGV. Deletions cut 0 bases from V and 5 bases from J, with 10 bases between. The CDR3 extends over 14 amino acids.

The CDR3 sequence: CASSYSGVTTDTQYF. The CDR3 nucleotides read TGTGCCAGCAGTTACAGCGGGGTAACCACAGATACGCAGTATTTT. This chain joins TRBV7-2 and TRBJ2-3; the match to TRBD2 covers 7 bases. This CDR3 spans 15 amino acids. Per the germline V gene, CDR1 is SGHTA and CDR2 is FQGNSA. The V segment lost 6 bases and the J segment 2 bases; nucleotides outside the gene matches: 8.

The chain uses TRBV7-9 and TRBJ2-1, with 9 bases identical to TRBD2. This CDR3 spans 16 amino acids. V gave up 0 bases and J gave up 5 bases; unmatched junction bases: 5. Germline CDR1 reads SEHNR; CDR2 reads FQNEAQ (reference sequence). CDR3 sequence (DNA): TGTGCCAGCAGCTTAGCCATAGCGGGAGTACACAATGAGCAGTTCTTC. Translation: CASSLAIAGVHNEQFF.

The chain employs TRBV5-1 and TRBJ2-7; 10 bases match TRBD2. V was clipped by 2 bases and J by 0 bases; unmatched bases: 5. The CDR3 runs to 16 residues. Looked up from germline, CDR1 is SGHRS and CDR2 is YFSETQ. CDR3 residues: CASSFSPSGSSYEQYF. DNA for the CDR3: TGCGCCAGCAGCTTCTCCCCTAGCGGGAGCTCCTACGAGCAGTACTTC.

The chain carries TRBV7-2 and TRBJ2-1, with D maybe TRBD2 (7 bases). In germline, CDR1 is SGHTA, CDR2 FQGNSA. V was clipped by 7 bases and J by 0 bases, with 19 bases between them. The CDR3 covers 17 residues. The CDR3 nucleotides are TGTGCCAGCACCCGCCGTGAGGGAGGGGGCTCCTACAATGAGCAGTTCTTC. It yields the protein CASTRREGGGSYNEQFF.